The source of this T cell receptor (beta chain) is a study of T-cell reconstitution after alpha-beta-depleted transplantation in children. Preparation of the TCRbeta library used unique molecular identifiers. TCRdb re-analysed the PCR reads in MiXCR, keeping a single row per CDR3 protein. The sample lists roughly 190,000 distinct CDR3 sequences, 14% to 15% occurring once. V was shortened by 5 bases and J by 10 bases, with 12 bases between the two germline ends. The CDR3 totals 12 residues. This clonotype came up many times. The clonotype comes from a human donor who donated a stem cell graft to a child with acute lymphoblastic leukemia. V usage is TRBV12-3 or TRBV12-4 and J usage is TRBJ2-4; D call uncertain. Sequencing was performed on PBMCs from the stem cell graft donor, taken from the stem cell graft. The CDR3 here is CASSTPPSIQYF. Written as DNA, the CDR3 is TGTGCCAGCAGTACCCCCCCCAGTATTCAGTACTTC.